One sample yielded the 27 T cell receptor beta chains listed below, sequenced in a study of cytomegalovirus exposure and HLA in healthy donors. Use of 60 Vbeta and 13 Jbeta primers characterized the PCR. The repertoire was sequenced with immunoSEQ multiplex PCR; TCRdb's copy has only in-frame clones and lacks some. There are under 250,000 clones in the sample; 79% occur only once, and about 4.4% lies in the top ten. The sequenced material came from PBMCs. The source is a woman aged 25 to 39 in good health and CMV-seropositive.

The J gene is TRBJ2-7, the V gene TRBV14; D gene uncertain. V dropped 1 base and J dropped 1 base, with 8 bases sitting between them. Germline assignment: CDR1 SGHDN and CDR2 FVKESK. The CDR3 spans 14 residues. The CDR3 reads CASSQGQNSYEQYF. The CDR3 DNA follows: TGTGCCAGCAGCCAAGGCCAGAATTCCTACGAGCAGTACTTC.

The V and J genes are TRBV4-1 and TRBJ1-5, with 8 positions matching TRBD1. From germline, CDR1 is MGHRA and CDR2 YSYEKL. With 4 bases clipped from V and 0 bases from J, the junction kept 2 bases outside the gene matches. CDR3 length equals 15 residues. CDR3 bases: TGCGCCAGCAGCCGGACAGGGAATAGCAATCAGCCCCAGCATTTT. This gives the protein CASSRTGNSNQPQHF.

CDR3 residues: CASSLLTNTIYF. CDR3 bases: TGTGCCAGCAGCCTTTTGACTAACACCATATATTTT. The chain has TRBV5-8 and TRBJ1-3; D unclear. This CDR3 is 12 amino acids long. V was pared by 4 bases and J by 7 bases, with 9 bases between. Germline V gene data show CDR1 as SGHTS and CDR2 as YDEGEE.

CDR3 nucleotides: TGTGCCAGCAGTTACGAGGCCCTTCGCGAGCAGTACTTC. Its protein product is CASSYEALREQYF. This chain uses TRBV6-5 with TRBJ2-5; D remains ambiguous. TRBJ2-7 explains the end of the DNA better; the J call may be wrong. Germline CDR1 and CDR2: MNHEY and SVGAGI. The CDR3 has 13 amino acids.

Notes on this clone: Within the sample, other DNA sequences also encode this same CDR3. This chain links TRBV4-1 with TRBJ1-4, with D possibly being TRBD1 (6 bases). Germline V gives CDR1 MGHRA, CDR2 YSYEKL. Trimming took 3 bases from V and 3 from J, leaving 14 bases between them. The CDR3 covers 16 residues. In nucleotides, the CDR3 is TGCGCCAGCAGCCAGGGAAGTCAGGGGTCTAATGAAAAACTGTTTTTT. Its translation is CASSQGSQGSNEKLFF.

This chain joins TRBV5-6 and TRBJ1-2; 7 bases are a match to TRBD1. Germline V gene lookup returns CDR1 SGHDT and CDR2 YYEEEE. V lost 0 bases to trimming and J lost 8 bases; unmatched junction nucleotides: 10. The CDR3 has 15 amino acids. CDR3 DNA: TGTGCCAGCAGCTTGGGGGCAGGGGGTCTTGACGGCTACACCTTC. Protein product: CASSLGAGGLDGYTF. The complete variable domain, with remaining parts taken from reference TRBV5-6 and TRBJ1-2, reads DAGVTQSPTHLIKTRGQQVTLRCSPKSGHDTVSWYQQALGQGPQFIFQYYEEEERQRGNFPDRFSGHQFPNYSSELNVNALLLGDSALYLCASSLGAGGLDGYTFGSGTRLTVV.

CDR3 amino acids: CASSLAVGGTNEKLFF. In DNA form, the CDR3 reads TGTGCCAGCAGCTTAGCGGTCGGTGGAACTAATGAAAAACTGTTTTTT. This chain connects TRBV7-9 to TRBJ1-4, with D uncertain. This CDR3 has 16 amino acids. Germline V gives CDR1 SEHNR, CDR2 FQNEAQ (reference sequence). V was cut by 0 bases and J by 1 base, with 9 bases left in between. The variable domain in full, with the rest retrieved from reference TRBV7-9 and TRBJ1-4, is DTGVSQNPRHKITKRGQNVTFRCDPISEHNRLYWYRQTLGQGPEFLTYFQNEAQLEKSRLLSDRFSAERPKGSFSTLEIQRTEQGDSAMYLCASSLAVGGTNEKLFFGSGTQLSVL.

The V gene is TRBV6-5, the J gene TRBJ2-1; 10 bases are shared with TRBD2. The CDR3 loop spans 15 amino acids. V lost 6 bases, J lost 7 bases, and 9 bases stayed unmatched. Per the germline V gene, CDR1 is MNHEY and CDR2 is SVGAGI. CDR3 in amino acids: CASSASSGGTNEQFF. The CDR3 nucleotides are TGTGCCAGCAGCGCCTCTAGCGGGGGCACGAATGAGCAGTTCTTC.

This chain joins TRBV18 and TRBJ1-4; the match to TRBD1 covers 7 bases. Germline assignment: CDR1 KGHSH and CDR2 LQKENI. The CDR3 covers 14 residues. With V trimmed by 1 base and J by 8 bases, 4 bases remained unmatched. As DNA, the CDR3 is TGTGCCAGCTCACCACGACAGGGAAGCGAAAAACTGTTTTTT. This encodes CASSPRQGSEKLFF.

The genes are TRBV7-2 and TRBJ1-5; 7 nucleotides match TRBD1. The CDR3 spans 13 residues. V was pared by 4 bases and J by 7 bases, with 4 bases of the junction left unmatched. CDR1 SGHTA and CDR2 FQGNSA come from the germline V gene. The CDR3, as DNA: TGTGCCAGCAGCTACAGGGGTGAACAGCCCCAGCATTTT. It codes for CASSYRGEQPQHF.

This chain joins TRBV11-2 and TRBJ2-7; possibly TRBD1 for D (6 bases). This CDR3 has 14 residues. The V gene's germline CDR1 is SGHAT and CDR2 FQNNGV. Trimming shortened V by 4 bases and J by 4 bases, and 14 bases separated the two germline ends. CDR3 protein: CASSSPGHQYEQYF. CDR3 sequence (DNA): TGTGCCAGCAGCTCCCCGGGACACCAATACGAGCAGTACTTC.

The V call is TRBV11-2, the J call TRBJ2-7, with TRBD1 matching 8 bases. This CDR3 contains 15 residues. With V trimmed by 2 bases and J by 3 bases, 6 bases remained unmatched. Germline V gene sequence: CDR1 SGHAT, CDR2 FQNNGV. The CDR3, as DNA: TGTGCCAGCAGCTTAACGGGACAGGTCAGCTACGAGCAGTACTTC. Translation: CASSLTGQVSYEQYF.

This clone was picked up a small number of times. The chain couples TRBV7-8 to TRBJ1-2; the match to TRBD1 covers 10 bases. CDR3 length: 14 amino acids. In germline, CDR1 is SGHVS, CDR2 FQNEAQ. The V and J ends lost 3 bases and 7 bases, in that order; junction bases with no gene match: 5. Here the CDR3 reads CASSLTGGFVGYTF. The DNA for the CDR3 is TGTGCCAGCAGCTTGACAGGGGGCTTTGTTGGCTACACCTTC.

V is TRBV5-1 and J is TRBJ2-7; possible D gene TRBD2, 6 bases. The CDR3 has 16 residues. V shed 1 base and J shed 0 bases, with 14 bases lying between them. Germline V gene data show CDR1 as SGHRS and CDR2 as YFSETQ. This CDR3 reads CASSLIGLSSSYEQYF. In DNA, the CDR3 is TGCGCCAGCAGCTTGATTGGACTATCGAGCTCCTACGAGCAGTACTTC. The full variable domain, completed using reference TRBV5-1 and TRBJ2-7, is KAGVTQTPRYLIKTRGQQVTLSCSPISGHRSVSWYQQTPGQGLQFLFEYFSETQRNKGNFPGRFSGRQFSNSRSEMNVSTLELGDSALYLCASSLIGLSSSYEQYFGPGTRLTVT.

The CDR3 loop reads CASSLSGGNSPLHF. The CDR3 DNA sequence: TGTGCCAGCAGCTTATCAGGGGGCAATTCACCCCTCCACTTT. The chain combines TRBV7-6 with TRBJ1-6, with 8 bases matching TRBD1. V lost 2 bases, J lost 7 bases, and 1 base stayed unmatched. This CDR3 has 14 residues. Germline V CDR1 and CDR2: SGHVS, FNYEAQ.

The V call is TRBV5-1, the J call TRBJ1-2, with D possibly TRBD1 on 6 matching bases. This CDR3 is built from 13 residues. The ends were cut back, 2 bases at V and 8 bases at J, with 13 bases in the middle. CDR1 and CDR2 from the germline V gene are SGHRS and YFSETQ. The CDR3 protein is CASSFQGSGGYTF. The CDR3 DNA sequence: TGCGCCAGCAGCTTCCAGGGGAGTGGCGGCTACACCTTC.

The chain uses TRBV18 and TRBJ2-7; TRBD2 matches at 10 bases. Germline loops: CDR1 KGHSH, CDR2 LQKENI. J lost 4 bases, V lost 3 bases, and 0 bases had no gene match. This CDR3 has 13 residues. CDR3 loop: CASSPGLAYEQYF. DNA for the CDR3: TGTGCCAGCTCACCGGGACTAGCGTACGAGCAGTACTTC. The whole variable domain, filled in from reference TRBV18 and TRBJ2-7, reads NAGVMQNPRHLVRRRGQEARLRCSPMKGHSHVYWYRQLPEEGLKFMVYLQKENIIDESGMPKERFSAEFPKEGPSILRIQQVVRGDSAAYFCASSPGLAYEQYFGPGTRLTVT.

This chain joins TRBV2 and TRBJ2-1; no firm D call. Germline V gene data show CDR1 as SNHLY and CDR2 as FYNNEI. The CDR3 contains 12 residues. V gave up 7 bases and J gave up 10 bases, with 14 bases separating them. In DNA form, the CDR3 reads TGTGCCAGCATGCCGCTTCAGGAAGAGCAGTTCTTC. Protein product: CASMPLQEEQFF.

The J gene is TRBJ2-5, the V gene TRBV11-2; 9 nucleotides match TRBD1. CDR3 length: 16 amino acids. Germline CDR1 is SGHAT and CDR2 is FQNNGV. Trimming took 5 bases from V and 4 from J; bases not matched to a gene: 11. CDR3 coding DNA: TGTGCCAGCAGCACCCTACAGGGGGCGGTGGGAGAGACCCAGTACTTC. It yields the protein CASSTLQGAVGETQYF.

The chain combines TRBV7-9 with TRBJ1-1; 7 positions agree with TRBD1. This CDR3 contains 13 residues. Germline CDR1 and CDR2: SEHNR and FQNEAQ (reference sequence). The V gene end was trimmed by 1 base and the J gene end by 7 bases; junction bases not matched to a gene: 3. The CDR3 protein is CASSLGQGFEAFF. The DNA for the CDR3 is TGTGCCAGCAGCTTAGGACAGGGCTTTGAAGCTTTCTTT.

The chain employs TRBV5-5 and TRBJ2-1; 13 bases line up with TRBD2. This CDR3 is built from 19 residues. Trimming at V came to 3 bases and at J to 0 bases, leaving 9 bases not matched to a gene. Germline lookup yields CDR1 SGHKS and CDR2 YYEKEE (reference sequence). For the CDR3, the DNA is TGTGCCAGCAGCTCCAGGAAACTAGCGGGGGGGCGCTCCTACAATGAGCAGTTCTTC. Protein sequence: CASSSRKLAGGRSYNEQFF.

V usage is TRBV5-8 and J usage is TRBJ1-4; tentative D call: TRBD1 (5 bases). Germline V gives CDR1 SGHTS, CDR2 YDEGEE. The CDR3 is 16 residues long. V lost 2 bases and J 3 bases, leaving 14 bases between the germline ends. The CDR3 sequence is CASSFAETDPNEKLFF. The CDR3 DNA is TGTGCCAGCAGCTTTGCGGAGACAGACCCTAATGAAAAACTGTTTTTT.

This rearrangement joins TRBV19 to TRBJ1-5; tentatively, D is TRBD1 (5 bases). Deletions cut 5 bases from V and 2 bases from J, with 13 bases between. The germline V gene has CDR1 LNHDA and CDR2 SQIVND (reference sequence). The CDR3 covers 15 residues. The CDR3 DNA reads TGTGCCAGTAGTTCGGAAAGCAGGGGCAATCAGCCCCAGCATTTT. Encoded protein: CASSSESRGNQPQHF.

This rearrangement joins TRBV5-1 to TRBJ2-7; D perhaps matches TRBD1 (5 bases). The CDR3 consists of 15 residues. CDR1 is SGHRS, CDR2 YFSETQ, per germline. The germline V and J ends were trimmed by 0 bases and 3 bases, with 13 bases remaining between them. The CDR3 is CASSLAAGSGYEQYF. In nucleotides, the CDR3 is TGCGCCAGCAGCTTGGCCGCAGGGTCAGGCTACGAGCAGTACTTC.

The rearrangement joins TRBV11-2 to TRBJ1-5, with TRBD1 matching 8 bases. The CDR3 consists of 15 residues. The germline V gene has CDR1 SGHAT and CDR2 FQNNGV. Germline trimming cut 3 bases from V and 1 base from J; bases unmatched to any gene: 2. The CDR3 reads CASSFTGGSNQPQHF. Written as DNA, the CDR3 is TGTGCCAGCAGCTTCACAGGGGGGAGCAATCAGCCCCAGCATTTT.

The rearrangement uses TRBV7-2 and TRBJ1-6, with D unresolved. The V and J ends lost 1 base and 14 bases respectively, with 9 bases between them. Germline V gene lookup returns CDR1 SGHTA and CDR2 FQGNSA. The CDR3 consists of 12 residues. The CDR3 DNA is TGTGCCAGCAGCTTAGGATCTACTACCCTCCACTTT. Amino acid sequence: CASSLGSTTLHF.

About this clone: Relative to the germline gene, one junction end is altered; a read error may explain this. This chain joins TRBV27 and TRBJ2-7, with TRBD2 as a possible D gene (7 bases). Germline CDR1 reads MNHEY; CDR2 reads SMNVEV (reference sequence). The CDR3 covers 17 residues. The CDR3 DNA reads TGTGCCAGCTGTTTAGAGGGGGGGCCCTCCTCCGGGGGGAAGCAGTACTTC. It specifies CASCLEGGPSSGGKQYF.